This TCR beta chain was documented in a study of T cell repertoires in cytomegalovirus infection. Study-wide context: CMV infection together with matching HLA type was indicated by public TCR beta signatures.

MiXCR, applied by TCRdb to the reads, yields one record per CDR3 protein. Among fewer than 550,000 distinct CDR3 sequences listed, roughly 10% were seen once. In this sample, this clonotype turned up many times. Antigen: not known. This CDR3 spans 14 amino acids. Germline lookup yields CDR1 SGHTA and CDR2 FQGNSA. V was trimmed by 1 base and J by 4 bases, leaving 10 bases between them. Study-wide findings and caveats: Public TCR beta family frequency separated CMV-and-HLA carriers, including in an independent cohort. Dominating the ex vivo response were TCR beta clonotypes that were CMV-specific and HLA-C-restricted.

The receptor was isolated from a human donor in good health (CMV status not recorded). Some clones in this sample may be carry-over from other donors' samples. The sample was PBMCs. The chain links TRBV7-2 to TRBJ1-1; TRBD1 is a possible D gene (6 bases). The CDR3 coding sequence is TGTGCCAGCAGCTTAGAGGGGGGTAGCACTGAAGCTTTCTTT. The encoded protein is CASSLEGGSTEAFF.